These T cell receptor beta chains were read from a single sample in a study of blood T cell repertoires in COVID-19. The protocol was immunoSEQ multiplex PCR, while the TCRdb copy is restricted to in-frame clones and leaves out a portion. The top ten clones hold 6.9% of a sample with 150,000 to 250,000 clones, approximately 82% of them seen once. Sequencing was carried out using peripheral blood. All receptors come from a human donor with acute or convalescent COVID-19. The donor label of this sample is uncertain. Each CDR3 is given with its conserved first and last residue.

j_call v_call cdr3_aa
TRBJ1-1 TRBV6-6 CASNNGQLNTEAFF
TRBJ2-7 TRBV6-5 CASSQLAEAYEQYF
TRBJ2-3 TRBV10-1 CASSGLAGYTDTQYF
TRBJ1-5 TRBV5-1 CASSHAGGNQPQHF
TRBJ1-5 TRBV4-2 CASSTGGISNQPQHF
TRBJ2-2 TRBV5-1 CASIGGGYTGELFF
TRBJ1-6 TRBV15 CATSRDEKGRGSPLHF
TRBJ1-2 TRBV11-2 CASSPRGNYGYTF
TRBJ1-1 TRBV2 CASARGLMNTEAFF
TRBJ1-4 TRBV19 CASSIAQGTNEKLFF
TRBJ1-2 TRBV6-1 CASSEAGAGPNYGYTF
TRBJ1-5 TRBV27 CASRKGASNQPQHF
TRBJ2-6 TRBV7-3 CASSRDRVYSGANVLTF
TRBJ1-4 TRBV27 CASKEGAAIEKLFF